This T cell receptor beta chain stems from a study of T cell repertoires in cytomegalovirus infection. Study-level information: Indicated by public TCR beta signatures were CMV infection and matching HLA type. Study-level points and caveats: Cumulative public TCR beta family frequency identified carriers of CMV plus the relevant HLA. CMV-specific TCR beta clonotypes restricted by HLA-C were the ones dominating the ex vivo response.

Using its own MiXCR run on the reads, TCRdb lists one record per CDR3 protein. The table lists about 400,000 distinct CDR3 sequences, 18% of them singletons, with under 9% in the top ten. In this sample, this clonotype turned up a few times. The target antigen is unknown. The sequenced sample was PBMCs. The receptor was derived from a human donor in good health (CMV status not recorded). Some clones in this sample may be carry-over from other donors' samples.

CDR3 protein: CASSLYTDRETQYF. CDR3 sequence (DNA): TGTGCCAGCAGCCTATATACGGACCGAGAGACCCAGTACTTC. The J gene is TRBJ2-5, the V gene TRBV5-6; D is unclear. This CDR3 is built from 14 residues. Trimming stripped 4 bases from V and 4 bases from J, with 14 bases between. Germline V gene data show CDR1 as SGHDT and CDR2 as YYEEEE.